These 18 T cell receptor beta chains were sequenced from one sample in a study of shared clonotypes between healthy human individuals (dated by TCRdb to 2019 to 2021). Libraries were built with the immunoSEQ multiplex PCR assay. TCRdb retrieved this table from immuneACCESS and kept in-frame rearrangements only. Not all clones are present; in checked studies, unresolved V genes account for under half, and no reason is known for the remainder. This sample holds some 2.4 million clones; more than 85% were observed only once. The top ten constitute about 0.34% of the sample. Sequenced material: naive CD4+ T cells from PBMCs. The sample's cell subset or site label, in plain terms: CD45RA+ positively selected. The receptors were gathered from a man aged 18 to 29 in good health. Some clones in this sample may be carry-over from other donors' samples.

The CDR3 loop reads CASSPRQGGSEQYF. The CDR3 DNA is TGTGCCAGCAGCCCCAGACAGGGGGGTAGCGAGCAGTACTTC. This chain joins TRBV7-8 and TRBJ2-7; 9 nucleotides agree with TRBD1. CDR3 length: 14 residues. V was pared by 5 bases and J by 6 bases, with 8 bases of the junction left unmatched. Germline assignment: CDR1 SGHVS and CDR2 FQNEAQ.

The rearrangement links TRBV2 to TRBJ1-1; a possible D gene is TRBD1 (6 bases). CDR1 is SNHLY and CDR2 is FYNNEI in the germline V gene. This CDR3 is 14 amino acids long. Trimming cost V 7 bases and J 0 bases, with 12 bases left between them. The DNA of the CDR3 is TGTGCCAGCACTGCACAGGGAATGAACACTGAAGCTTTCTTT. Translation: CASTAQGMNTEAFF.

The V gene is TRBV10-1, the J gene TRBJ2-4, with D possibly being TRBD1 or TRBD2 (5 bases each). Trimming took 7 bases from V and 3 from J, leaving 13 bases between them. Germline CDR1 is WNHNN and CDR2 is SYGVQD (reference sequence). The CDR3 length is 14 residues. The CDR3 sequence is CASNRGRVKNIQYF. CDR3 DNA: TGCGCCAGCAACCGGGGACGGGTCAAAAACATTCAGTACTTC.

J is TRBJ2-5 and V is TRBV30; the D is unclear. The length of the CDR3 is 12 residues. Germline values: CDR1 GTSNPN, CDR2 SVGIG (reference sequence). Trimming pared 2 bases from V and 2 bases from J, leaving 6 bases between. CDR3 sequence (DNA): TGTGCCTGGAGTCGCAGACAAGAGACCCAGTACTTC. Translating gives CAWSRRQETQYF.

The chain links TRBV5-1 to TRBJ1-1; 7 bases map to TRBD1. The CDR3 is 17 amino acids. Germline loops: CDR1 SGHRS, CDR2 YFSETQ. Trimming removed 1 base from V and 0 bases from J; junction bases left unmatched: 9. CDR3 bases: TGCGCCAGCAGCTTGTACCCACCGACAGGGCTGAACACTGAAGCTTTCTTT. It is translated as CASSLYPPTGLNTEAFF.

In this sample, this clone turned up once. The CDR3 DNA sequence: TGCGCCAGCAGCTTGGCTTTAGCGGGAGATTACAATGAGCAGTTCTTC. Its protein product is CASSLALAGDYNEQFF. The rearrangement links TRBV5-1 to TRBJ2-1, with 9 bases fitting TRBD2. From germline, CDR1 is SGHRS and CDR2 YFSETQ. V lost 0 bases and J lost 4; bases outside the gene matches: 5. The CDR3 loop spans 16 amino acids. The full variable domain, rest sourced from reference TRBV5-1 and TRBJ2-1, is KAGVTQTPRYLIKTRGQQVTLSCSPISGHRSVSWYQQTPGQGLQFLFEYFSETQRNKGNFPGRFSGRQFSNSRSEMNVSTLELGDSALYLCASSLALAGDYNEQFFGPGTRLTVL.

The V gene is TRBV28, the J gene TRBJ2-7; D is ambiguous. Looked up from germline, CDR1 is MDHEN and CDR2 is SYDVKM. The CDR3 is 12 amino acids. With 3 bases removed from V and 3 bases from J, the gap between germline ends came to 6 bases. As DNA, the CDR3 is TGTGCCAGCAGTTTCCCCGACTACGAGCAGTACTTC. This translates into CASSFPDYEQYF.

The V and J genes are TRBV5-1 and TRBJ1-5; D remains ambiguous. This CDR3 is 13 amino acids long. Trimming pared 0 bases from V and 7 bases from J, leaving 8 bases between. From germline, CDR1 is SGHRS and CDR2 YFSETQ. CDR3 coding DNA: TGCGCCAGCAGCTTGGGGCCGAGGCAGCCCCAGCATTTT. As protein: CASSLGPRQPQHF.

V gene TRBV19 combines with J gene TRBJ1-1; tentative D call: TRBD1 (5 bases). Germline CDR1 is LNHDA and CDR2 is SQIVND (reference sequence). The V gene lost 1 base and the J gene lost 5 bases, with 14 bases spanning the gap. This CDR3 is 15 amino acids long. CDR3 residues: CASSIGGAPGTEAFF. Written as DNA, the CDR3 is TGTGCCAGTAGTATAGGTGGGGCCCCCGGGACTGAAGCTTTCTTT.

V usage is TRBV9 and J usage is TRBJ2-2; the match to TRBD2 covers 8 bases. Germline values: CDR1 SGDLS, CDR2 YYNGEE. CDR3 length: 15 residues. J was trimmed by 3 bases and V by 3 bases; bases with no gene match: 4. DNA for the CDR3: TGTGCCAGCAGCGCGGGGGGGCGCGACACCGGGGAGCTGTTTTTT. It is translated as CASSAGGRDTGELFF.

CDR3 nucleotide sequence: TGCGCCAGCAGCCAAGCCTCGGGGGTCAATCAGCCCCAGCATTTT. Protein: CASSQASGVNQPQHF. The chain uses TRBV4-3 and TRBJ1-5; possible D gene TRBD1, 5 bases. The germline gives CDR1 LGHNA, CDR2 YSLEER. This CDR3 is built from 15 residues. V was shortened by 1 base and J by 3 bases, with 10 bases between the two germline ends.

This clone was observed a handful of times. The chain employs TRBV28 and TRBJ2-7; D is ambiguous. Germline V lookup: CDR1 MDHEN, CDR2 SYDVKM. The CDR3 consists of 14 residues. V was clipped by 4 bases and J by 3 bases, with 13 bases between them. CDR3: CASSSGARDYEQYF. CDR3 coding DNA: TGTGCCAGCAGTTCGGGCGCAAGGGACTACGAGCAGTACTTC.

V usage is TRBV27 and J usage is TRBJ2-1; 7 bases are shared with TRBD1. Germline V gene lookup returns CDR1 MNHEY and CDR2 SMNVEV (reference sequence). Trimming at V came to 4 bases and at J to 4 bases, leaving 16 bases not matched to a gene. This CDR3 spans 18 amino acids. In nucleotides, the CDR3 is TGTGCCAGCAGTTCAGAGCAAGGGGGCGCCGTCCGATACAATGAGCAGTTCTTC. Its translation: CASSSEQGGAVRYNEQFF.

With respect to this clone: The same CDR3 arises from other DNA sequences in this sample as well. This rearrangement joins TRBV5-1 to TRBJ1-2, with D maybe TRBD1 (6 bases). Germline CDR1 is SGHRS and CDR2 is YFSETQ. This CDR3 comprises 13 residues. The V and J ends lost 0 bases and 4 bases respectively, with 7 bases between them. The CDR3 loop reads CASSLEGGYGYTF. DNA for the CDR3: TGCGCCAGCAGCTTGGAAGGGGGCTATGGCTACACCTTC.

The chain has TRBV6-5 and TRBJ2-7; 9 nucleotides line up with TRBD1. The CDR3 runs 14 residues. Losses at the gene ends were 5 bases for V and 4 bases for J; bases not matched to a gene: 6. Germline values: CDR1 MNHEY, CDR2 SVGAGI. As DNA, the CDR3 is TGTGCCAGCAGTCTACCGGGACAGGGTTACGAGCAGTACTTC. Translating gives CASSLPGQGYEQYF.

As DNA, the CDR3 is TGTGCCAGCGGATACAGGTCCTACGAGCAGTACTTC. Amino acids: CASGYRSYEQYF. The chain links TRBV27 to TRBJ2-7; tentative D call: TRBD1 (5 bases). Trimming removed 8 bases from V and 1 base from J, with 9 bases in between. CDR3 length: 12 residues. CDR1 is MNHEY and CDR2 is SMNVEV in the germline V gene (reference sequence).

This clone was seen only once. The rearrangement links TRBV7-9 to TRBJ2-5; weak D call: TRBD2 (7 bases). Germline loops: CDR1 SEHNR, CDR2 FQNEAQ (reference sequence). The CDR3 has 14 residues. V was clipped by 4 bases and J by 6 bases, with 15 bases between them. CDR3 sequence (DNA): TGTGCCAGCAGCTCGACGGGGGGCGGGCAGACCCAGTACTTC. Amino acid sequence: CASSSTGGGQTQYF. The full variable domain, its missing parts supplied by reference TRBV7-9 and TRBJ2-5, is DTGVSQNPRHKITKRGQNVTFRCDPISEHNRLYWYRQTLGQGPEFLTYFQNEAQLEKSRLLSDRFSAERPKGSFSTLEIQRTEQGDSAMYLCASSSTGGGQTQYFGPGTRLLVL.

V is TRBV28 and J is TRBJ2-2; D remains unclear. V was clipped by 6 bases and J by 3 bases, with 11 bases between them. CDR3 length equals 14 residues. Germline V gene sequence: CDR1 MDHEN, CDR2 SYDVKM. CDR3: CASSTIEDTGELFF. The CDR3 bases are TGTGCCAGCAGCACGATCGAGGACACCGGGGAGCTGTTTTTT.